A selection of T cell receptor beta chains follows, all from one sample in a study of T cell changes during pregnancy in multiple sclerosis. Here immunoSEQ multiplex PCR was the method, and the copy in TCRdb shows in-frame clones only, minus some. The sample holds under 40,000 clones, roughly 93% seen once. Here the sequenced sample was CD8+ T cells from peripheral blood mononuclear cells, taken in the third trimester of pregnancy. These receptors came from a female donor with multiple sclerosis, enrolled in a pregnancy study. Both conserved end residues are part of each CDR3. Each record gives: CDR3 length, clone size, J gene, V gene, D gene, CDR3 protein, CDR3 DNA. D genes are given only for firm matches. Not all rows give a size; the values are once, few, many and, for expanded clones, a class.

14 NA TRBJ2-5 TRBV5-6 NA CASSFYISQETQYF TGTGCCAGCAGCTTTTACATATCCCAAGAGACCCAGTACTTC
16 NA TRBJ2-1 TRBV5-1 TRBD2 CASSPIPSGGNNEQFF TGCGCCAGCAGCCCGATACCGAGCGGGGGTAACAATGAGCAGTTCTTC
13 NA TRBJ2-7 TRBV5-1 NA CASSPRGTYEQYF TGCGCCAGCAGCCCAAGGGGGACCTACGAGCAGTACTTC
13 NA TRBJ2-1 TRBV12-5 TRBD1 CATTGGYYNEQFF TGTGCTACCACAGGGGGATACTACAATGAGCAGTTCTTC
16 NA TRBJ2-2 TRBV10-1 TRBD1 CASSEETGGTTGELFF TGCGCCAGCAGTGAAGAGACAGGGGGCACCACCGGGGAGCTGTTTTTT
12 NA TRBJ2-1 TRBV25-1 TRBD1 CASGSRGREQFF TGTGCCAGCGGCTCCAGGGGGCGTGAGCAGTTCTTC
17 once TRBJ1-6 TRBV5-6 NA CVSSLIGLGHNNSPLHF TGTGTCAGCAGCTTAATCGGATTGGGACACAATAATTCACCCCTCCACTTT
14 NA TRBJ2-2 TRBV27 NA CASSFTGLTGELFF TGTGCCAGCAGTTTTACAGGGTTAACCGGGGAGCTGTTTTTT
14 NA TRBJ2-3 TRBV9 NA CASSVYRHTDTQYF TGTGCCAGCAGCGTATACAGACACACAGATACGCAGTATTTT
12 NA TRBJ1-2 TRBV6-5 NA CASSFQNYGYTF TGTGCCAGCAGTTTCCAAAACTATGGCTACACCTTC
15 NA TRBJ2-2 TRBV19 TRBD1 CASSWDRGNTGELFF TGTGCCAGTAGTTGGGACAGGGGTAACACCGGGGAGCTGTTTTTT
13 NA TRBJ2-1 TRBV7-6 TRBD2 CASSSGLAGGLFF TGTGCCAGCAGCAGTGGACTAGCGGGGGGGCTATTCTTC